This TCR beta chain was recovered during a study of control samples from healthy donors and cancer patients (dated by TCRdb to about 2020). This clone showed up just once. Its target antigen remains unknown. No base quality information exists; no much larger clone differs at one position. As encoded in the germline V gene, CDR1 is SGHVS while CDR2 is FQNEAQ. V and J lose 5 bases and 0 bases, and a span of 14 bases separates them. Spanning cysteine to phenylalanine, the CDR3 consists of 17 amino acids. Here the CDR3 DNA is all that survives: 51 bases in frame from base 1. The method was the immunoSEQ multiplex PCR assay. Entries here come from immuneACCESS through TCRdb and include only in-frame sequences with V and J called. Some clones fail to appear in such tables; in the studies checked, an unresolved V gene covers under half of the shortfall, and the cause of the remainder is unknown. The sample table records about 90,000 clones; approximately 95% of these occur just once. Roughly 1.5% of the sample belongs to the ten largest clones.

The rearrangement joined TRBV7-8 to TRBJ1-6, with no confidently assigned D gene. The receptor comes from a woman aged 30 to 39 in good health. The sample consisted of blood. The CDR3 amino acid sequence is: CASSTQEDSSYNSPLHF. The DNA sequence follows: TGTGCCAGCAGCACGCAGGAGGATAGCTCCTATAATTCACCCCTCCACTTT.